This TCR beta chain is from a study of blood T cell repertoires in COVID-19. Profiling relied on immunoSEQ multiplex PCR, and the TCRdb table lists in-frame clones only, not all of them. Among 120,000 to 150,000 clones listed, around 83% were seen once. In this sample, this clone turned up a few times. The sequence was obtained from a woman in her fifties or sixties who had been exposed to COVID-19. The specimen sequenced was PBMCs or T cells enriched from blood (not recorded which).

Here the CDR3 reads CASSQKGGGAGTGELFF. The DNA of the CDR3 is TGTGCCAGCAGCCAGAAGGGTGGGGGAGCGGGCACCGGGGAGCTGTTTTTT. The chain recombines TRBV4-2 with TRBJ2-2, with a weak D call TRBD2 (6 bases). The germline V gene has CDR1 LGHNA and CDR2 YNFKEQ. This CDR3 region has 17 residues. V lost 3 bases to trimming and J lost 4 bases, with 18 bases between them.